This TCR beta chain was documented in a study of shared clonotypes between healthy human individuals. Generated by immunoSEQ multiplex PCR, the TCRdb table keeps only in-frame clones and is missing some. This repertoire shows about 460,000 clones, roughly four fifths found once; its top ten account for around 12%. This clone was detected a few times. Other DNA sequences from this sample encode an identical CDR3 as well. Trimming cost V 3 bases and J 0 bases; bases outside gene matches: 0. This CDR3 comprises 14 residues. Germline CDR1 reads KGHSH; CDR2 reads LQKENI. Sequencing was carried out using PBMCs. The chain has TRBV18 and TRBJ2-7; 9 nucleotides line up with TRBD2. The sequence derives from a woman aged 40 to 50 in good health. Some clones in this sample may be carry-over from other donors' samples. The CDR3 sequence is CASSPREGSYEQYF. CDR3 nucleotide sequence: TGTGCCAGCTCACCGCGGGAGGGCTCCTACGAGCAGTACTTC.